These T cell receptor beta chains were read from a single sample in a study of vaccination effects on CD4 cells after COVID-19. Profiling relied on immunoSEQ multiplex PCR, and the TCRdb table lists in-frame clones only, not all of them. The sample has around 70,000 clones, roughly four fifths seen once. These receptors' targets are unknown. Sample: CD4+ T cells from PBMCs cultured without peptide, taken before COVID-19 vaccination. These receptors came from a human donor who received a COVID-19 vaccine. CDR3s include the opening cysteine and the closing phenylalanine or tryptophan.

j_gene,v_gene,CDR3aa
TRBJ1-4,TRBV2,CASNKPGRGREKLFF
TRBJ2-5,TRBV7-2,CASSLSWTGPGTQYF
TRBJ1-5,TRBV7-2,CASSLVGNQPQHF
TRBJ1-6,TRBV28,CASSLGGPYDYNSPLHF
TRBJ1-4,TRBV11-2,CASSHETYRGRDEKLFF
TRBJ2-1,TRBV6-5,CASKMETLSYNEQFF
TRBJ1-5,TRBV23-1,CASSNPEQGRGNQPQHF
TRBJ2-5,TRBV7-2,CASSYPGETQYF
TRBJ2-1,TRBV28,CARHPGECSYNEQFF
TRBJ2-1,TRBV9,CASNGASGALSYNEQFF
TRBJ2-3,TRBV2,CASSDYAVRADTQYF
TRBJ1-1,TRBV2,CASGGQSDTEAFF
TRBJ1-6,TRBV6-4,CASSERPLTPLHF
TRBJ1-1,TRBV9,CASSAGQGRTEAFF
TRBJ1-4,TRBV4-1,CASSPNGRSGEKLFF
TRBJ2-3,TRBV7-2,CASSPSLAASTDTQYF
TRBJ1-2,TRBV9,CASSEGGPGRTNYGYTF
TRBJ1-2,TRBV11-2,CASSQGQNYGYTF
TRBJ1-5,TRBV7-9,CASSLVKNQPQHF
TRBJ1-1,TRBV5-1,CASSSGAGGTEAFF
TRBJ1-1,TRBV27,CASSEPGNTEAFF
TRBJ1-5,TRBV19,CASMGGQGLRNQPQHF